This T cell receptor beta chain is from a study of T cell changes during pregnancy in multiple sclerosis. Produced via immunoSEQ multiplex PCR; TCRdb's table is partial and in-frame only. The table shows roughly 74,000 clones, with about nine tenths occurring only once. The CDR3 covers 15 residues. The V and J ends lost 4 bases and 6 bases, in that order; junction bases with no gene match: 5. Germline loops: CDR1 LNHDA, CDR2 SQIVND (reference sequence). The chain employs TRBV19 and TRBJ2-2, with 10 bases matching TRBD1. This specimen consisted of peripheral blood, obtained before pregnancy. The receptor was derived from a female donor with multiple sclerosis, enrolled in a pregnancy study. The CDR3 sequence is CASSTGQGKSGELFF. The CDR3 DNA reads TGTGCCAGTAGTACGGGACAGGGGAAGTCCGGGGAGCTGTTTTTT.